This T cell receptor beta chain was sequenced during a study of T cell changes during pregnancy in multiple sclerosis (dated by TCRdb to about 2019). With respect to the entire study: The study looked at changes in the T cell repertoire across pregnancy in women with multiple sclerosis.

Library prep was done by the immunoSEQ multiplex PCR assay. The source is immuneACCESS, and TCRdb retained only in-frame sequences with V and J called. Part of the clones is not carried over; for the studies checked, unresolved V genes explain less than half of this, and the remainder is unexplained. The sample table holds about 77,000 clones, of which roughly 91% were seen once. The ten most abundant clones make up 2.6% of the sample. As regards this clone: Its antigen remains unidentified. The record has no base qualities; no much larger clone is one base away.

The TCR originated in a female donor in good health, enrolled as a control in a pregnancy study. Material: peripheral blood, obtained after pregnancy.

The bases are TGTGCCAGCAGTGAAGGACAGGGGGCTACAGATACGCAGTATTTT. Its protein product is CASSEGQGATDTQYF. This sequence uses TRBV6-4 and TRBJ2-3, with TRBD1 matching 11 junction bases. CDR1 and CDR2, per the germline V gene, are MRHNA and SNTAGT. V has 3 bases trimmed and J has 3 bases trimmed; junction bases matching no gene number 2. CDR3 length: 15 amino acids, cysteine to phenylalanine. The entry retains the CDR3 DNA only, 45 bases that are in frame from base 1.